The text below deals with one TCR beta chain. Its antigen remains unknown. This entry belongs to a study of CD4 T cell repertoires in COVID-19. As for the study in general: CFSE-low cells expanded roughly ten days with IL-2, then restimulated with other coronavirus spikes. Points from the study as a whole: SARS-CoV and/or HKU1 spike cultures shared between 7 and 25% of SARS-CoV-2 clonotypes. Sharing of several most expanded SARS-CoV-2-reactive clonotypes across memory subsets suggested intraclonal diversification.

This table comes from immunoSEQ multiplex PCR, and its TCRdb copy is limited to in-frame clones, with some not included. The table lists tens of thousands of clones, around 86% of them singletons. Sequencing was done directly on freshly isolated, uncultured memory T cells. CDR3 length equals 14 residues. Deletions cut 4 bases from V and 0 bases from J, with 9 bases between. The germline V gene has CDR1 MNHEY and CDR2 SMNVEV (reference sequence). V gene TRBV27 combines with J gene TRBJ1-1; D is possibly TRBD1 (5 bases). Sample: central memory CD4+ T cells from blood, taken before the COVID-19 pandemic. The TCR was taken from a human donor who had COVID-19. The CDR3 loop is CASSSKGMNTEAFF. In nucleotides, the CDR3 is TGTGCCAGCAGTTCTAAGGGGATGAACACTGAAGCTTTCTTT.